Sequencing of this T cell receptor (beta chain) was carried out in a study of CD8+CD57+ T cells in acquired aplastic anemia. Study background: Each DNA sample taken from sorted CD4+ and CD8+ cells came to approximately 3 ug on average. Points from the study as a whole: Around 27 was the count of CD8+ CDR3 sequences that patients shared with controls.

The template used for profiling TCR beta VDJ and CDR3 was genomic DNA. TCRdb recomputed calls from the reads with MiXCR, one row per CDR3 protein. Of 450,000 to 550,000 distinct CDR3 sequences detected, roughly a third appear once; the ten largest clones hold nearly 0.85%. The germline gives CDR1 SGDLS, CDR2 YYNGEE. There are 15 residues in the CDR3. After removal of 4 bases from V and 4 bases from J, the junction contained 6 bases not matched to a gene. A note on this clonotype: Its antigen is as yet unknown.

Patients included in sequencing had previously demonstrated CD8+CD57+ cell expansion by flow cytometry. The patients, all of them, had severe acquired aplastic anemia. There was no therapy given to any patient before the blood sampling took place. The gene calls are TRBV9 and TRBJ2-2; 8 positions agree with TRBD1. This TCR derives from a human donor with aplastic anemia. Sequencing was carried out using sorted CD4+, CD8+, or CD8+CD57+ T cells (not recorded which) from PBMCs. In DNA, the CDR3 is TGTGCCAGCAGCCCCAGGGGGCCTGGCACCGGGGAGCTGTTTTTT. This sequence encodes CASSPRGPGTGELFF.